The present T cell receptor (beta chain) was sequenced within a study of cytomegalovirus exposure and HLA in healthy donors. Notes on the study in general: The authors excluded some V segments, including TRBV6-2 and TRBV6-3, as indistinguishable.

The study sampled nominally healthy donors, though unrecorded immune exposures were likely. The PCR made use of 60 Vbeta and 13 Jbeta primers. TCRdb's copy holds only in-frame clones and misses some; the assay was immunoSEQ multiplex PCR. The table records more than 95,000 clones, roughly 69% of them present only once. Of note for this clone: What it binds is unknown.

Germline loops: CDR1 SGHRS, CDR2 YFSETQ. The CDR3 consists of 16 residues. After removal of 4 bases from V and 2 bases from J, the junction contained 6 bases not matched to a gene. The specimen was PBMCs. The sequence came from a middle-aged woman in good health and CMV-seropositive. The V call is TRBV5-1, the J call TRBJ2-3, with 11 bases that match TRBD2. CDR3: CASSVSGLAVTDTQYF. In nucleotides, the CDR3 is TGCGCCAGCAGCGTGTCGGGACTAGCGGTCACAGATACGCAGTATTTT.